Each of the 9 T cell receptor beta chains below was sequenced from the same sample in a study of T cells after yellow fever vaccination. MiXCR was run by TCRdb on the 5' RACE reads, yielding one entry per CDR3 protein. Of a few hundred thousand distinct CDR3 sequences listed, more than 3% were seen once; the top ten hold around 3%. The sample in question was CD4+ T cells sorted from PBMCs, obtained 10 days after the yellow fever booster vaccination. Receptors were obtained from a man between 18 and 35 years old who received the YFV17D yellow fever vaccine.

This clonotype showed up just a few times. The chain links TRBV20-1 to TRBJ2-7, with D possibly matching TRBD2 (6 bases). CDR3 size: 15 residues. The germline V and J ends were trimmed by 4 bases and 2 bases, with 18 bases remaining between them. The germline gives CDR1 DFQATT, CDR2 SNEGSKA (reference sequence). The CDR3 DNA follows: TGCAGTGCTATAATCCGCCTGGGGGGTACCTACGAGCAGTACTTC. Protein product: CSAIIRLGGTYEQYF.

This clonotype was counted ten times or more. The CDR3 reads CASSQAVRDRASTYEQYF. DNA of the CDR3: TGTGCCAGCAGCCAAGCAGTCCGGGACAGGGCATCTACCTACGAGCAGTACTTC. This chain links TRBV3-2 with TRBJ2-7; the table names TRBD1, a call not compared with the DNA. TRBV3-2 constitutes a pseudogene. This CDR3 contains 18 residues.

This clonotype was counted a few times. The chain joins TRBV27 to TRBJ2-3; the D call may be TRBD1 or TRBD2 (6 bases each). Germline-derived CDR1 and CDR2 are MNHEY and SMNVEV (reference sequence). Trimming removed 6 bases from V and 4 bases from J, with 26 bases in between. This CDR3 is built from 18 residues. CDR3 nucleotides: TGTGCCAGCAGGCCCGTGGAGGGGGTGCGCGGAGGTGCAGATACGCAGTATTTT. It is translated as CASRPVEGVRGGADTQYF.

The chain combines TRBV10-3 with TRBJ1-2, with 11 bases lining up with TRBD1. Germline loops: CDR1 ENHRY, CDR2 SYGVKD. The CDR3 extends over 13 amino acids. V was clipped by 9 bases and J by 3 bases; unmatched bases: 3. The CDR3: CAMGTGGDYGYTF. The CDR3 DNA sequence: TGTGCCATGGGGACAGGGGGAGACTATGGCTACACCTTC.

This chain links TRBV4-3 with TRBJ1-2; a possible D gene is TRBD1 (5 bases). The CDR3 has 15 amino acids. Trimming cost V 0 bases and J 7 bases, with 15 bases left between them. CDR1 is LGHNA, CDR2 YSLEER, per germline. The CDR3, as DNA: TGCGCCAGCAGCCAAGATCCAGGGCGGGAGGCTGGCTACACCTTC. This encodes CASSQDPGREAGYTF.

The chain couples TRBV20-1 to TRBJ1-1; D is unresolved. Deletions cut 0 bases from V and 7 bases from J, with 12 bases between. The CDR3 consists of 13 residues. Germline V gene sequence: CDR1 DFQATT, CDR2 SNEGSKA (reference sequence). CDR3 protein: CSARDLAGNEAFF. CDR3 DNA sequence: TGCAGTGCTAGAGATTTGGCGGGGAATGAAGCTTTCTTT.

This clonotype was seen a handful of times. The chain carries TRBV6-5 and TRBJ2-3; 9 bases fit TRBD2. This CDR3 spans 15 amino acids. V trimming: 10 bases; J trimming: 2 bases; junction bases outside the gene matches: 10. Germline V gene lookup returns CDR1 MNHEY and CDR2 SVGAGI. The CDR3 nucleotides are TGTGCCACCCAGTGGGAGCGGGGGGTCACAGATACGCAGTATTTT. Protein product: CATQWERGVTDTQYF.

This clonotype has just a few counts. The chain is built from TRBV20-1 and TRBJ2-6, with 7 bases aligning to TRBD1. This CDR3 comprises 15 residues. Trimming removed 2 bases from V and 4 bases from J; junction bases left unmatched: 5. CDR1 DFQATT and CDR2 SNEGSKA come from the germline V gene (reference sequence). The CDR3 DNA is TGCAGTGCTAGAATAGGGGGCTCGGGGGCCAACGTCCTGACTTTC. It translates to CSARIGGSGANVLTF.

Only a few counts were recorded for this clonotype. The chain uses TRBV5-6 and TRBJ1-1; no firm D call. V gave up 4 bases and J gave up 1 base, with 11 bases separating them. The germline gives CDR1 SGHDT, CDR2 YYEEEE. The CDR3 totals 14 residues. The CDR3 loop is CASSPSPPNTEAFF. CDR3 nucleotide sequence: TGTGCCAGCAGCCCCAGCCCGCCGAACACTGAAGCTTTCTTT.